A single sample is the source of the 20 T cell receptor beta chains below, sequenced in a study of Graves' ophthalmopathy and Graves' hyperthyroidism. RNA transcripts provided the template for amplifying TCR beta CDR3 regions. HTBI primers were employed in first-round RT-PCR, then a second-round multiplex PCR followed. TCRdb reanalysed the multiplex PCR reads using MiXCR and keeps one entry per CDR3 protein. The profile shows around 660,000 distinct CDR3 sequences, over 40% of them singletons. The specimen was peripheral blood. Receptors originate from an adult man with Graves' ophthalmopathy.

This clonotype has just one count. The junction does not match germline at one end; this may be a read error. This sequence joins TRBV7-2 and TRBJ1-4, with D possibly TRBD1 on 6 matching bases. CDR1 is SGHTA and CDR2 is FQGNSA in the germline V gene. CDR3 length: 14 residues. The chain's CDR3 is CASRGGGDHEKLLF. CDR3 coding DNA: TGTGCCAGCAGGGGAGGGGGAGACCATGAAAAACTGCTTTTT. The full variable domain, rest sourced from reference TRBV7-2 and TRBJ1-4, is GAGVSQSPSNKVTEKGKDVELRCDPISGHTALYWYRQSLGQGLEFLIYFQGNSAPDKSGLPSDRFSAERTGGSVSTLTIQRTQQEDSAVYLCASRGGGDHEKLLFGSGTQLSVL.

The rearrangement links TRBV7-2 to TRBJ2-2, with a tentative D call TRBD2 (6 bases). CDR1 and CDR2 (germline): SGHTA, FQGNSA. The CDR3 is made up of 16 amino acids. V dropped 0 bases and J dropped 3 bases, with 11 bases sitting between them. The CDR3 here is CASSLAGGMYTGELFF. In DNA, the CDR3 is TGTGCCAGCAGCTTAGCCGGAGGGATGTACACCGGGGAGCTGTTTTTT.

The rearrangement links TRBV12-3 or TRBV12-4 to TRBJ1-4, with D possibly being TRBD1 (6 bases). Trimming stripped 3 bases from V and 8 bases from J, with 13 bases between. The CDR3 consists of 14 residues. The DNA of the CDR3 is TGTGCCAGCAGTTTGGGGGGCTATGGAGAAAAACTGTTTTTT. Its protein product is CASSLGGYGEKLFF.

The chain carries TRBV19 and TRBJ2-6; D unresolved. V lost 7 bases and J 18 bases, leaving 7 bases between the germline ends. There are 8 residues in the CDR3. The germline V gene has CDR1 LNHDA and CDR2 SQIVND (reference sequence). CDR3 amino acids: CASTPGTF. The CDR3, as DNA: TGTGCCAGTACCCCCGGGACTTTC.

This chain uses TRBV30 with TRBJ2-7; 10 bases are shared with TRBD1. The trim removed 5 bases at V and 0 bases at J, leaving 1 base unmatched. Per germline, CDR1 GTSNPN and CDR2 SVGIG (reference sequence). This CDR3 is 13 amino acids long. Here the CDR3 DNA reads TGTGCCTGGGGGACAGGGGTCTCCTACGAGCAGTACTTC. Its protein is CAWGTGVSYEQYF.

This clonotype was found a few times. The chain couples TRBV7-2 to TRBJ2-7, with TRBD1 matching 7 bases. The CDR3 runs to 14 residues. J lost 2 bases, V lost 6 bases, and 7 bases had no gene match. CDR1 and CDR2 from the germline V gene are SGHTA and FQGNSA. The CDR3 reads CASSLPGQTYEQYF. CDR3 DNA: TGTGCCAGCAGTTTACCGGGACAGACCTACGAGCAGTACTTC.

The chain recombines TRBV15 with TRBJ1-4; D perhaps matches TRBD1 (5 bases). CDR3 length: 15 residues. In germline, CDR1 is LNHNV, CDR2 YYDKDF (reference sequence). V lost 1 base and J lost 8, with 14 bases in between. The CDR3 sequence: CATSRAQGFGEKLFF. The CDR3 nucleotides read TGTGCCACCAGCAGAGCCCAGGGTTTCGGCGAAAAACTGTTTTTT. Together with reference TRBV15 and TRBJ1-4, the CDR3 gives the full variable domain: DAMVIQNPRYQVTQFGKPVTLSCSQTLNHNVMYWYQQKSSQAPKLLFHYYDKDFNNEADTPDNFQSRRPNTSFCFLDIRSPGLGDTAMYLCATSRAQGFGEKLFFGSGTQLSVL.

The table lists this clonotype with many counts. V usage is TRBV20-1 and J usage is TRBJ1-2; D is perhaps TRBD1 (5 bases). The CDR3 is 14 residues long. V lost 3 bases, J lost 2 bases, and 13 bases lay in between. The germline CDR1 and CDR2 sequences are DFQATT and SNEGSKA (reference sequence). The CDR3 region is CSARAPNRNYGYTF. The CDR3 DNA follows: TGCAGTGCTAGGGCGCCTAACAGGAACTATGGCTACACCTTC.

This clonotype has only a few counts. CDR3 bases: TGTGCCAGCAGCCAGCTGCAGGGAAGCTATGGCTACACCTTC. Encoded protein: CASSQLQGSYGYTF. This chain joins TRBV7-9 and TRBJ1-2, with a possible D match to TRBD1 (5 bases). Germline values: CDR1 SEHNR, CDR2 FQNEAQ (reference sequence). The germline V and J ends were trimmed by 5 bases and 4 bases, with 14 bases remaining between them. This CDR3 is 14 amino acids long. Full variable domain (outside the CDR3, taken from reference TRBV7-9 and TRBJ1-2): DTGVSQNPRHKITKRGQNVTFRCDPISEHNRLYWYRQTLGQGPEFLTYFQNEAQLEKSRLLSDRFSAERPKGSFSTLEIQRTEQGDSAMYLCASSQLQGSYGYTFGSGTRLTVV.

This clonotype was picked up many times. The chain has TRBV29-1 and TRBJ1-1; no clear D gene. V lost 3 bases to trimming and J lost 1 base, with 3 bases between them. CDR1 is SQVTM, CDR2 ANQGSEA, per germline. This CDR3 has 11 amino acids. CDR3 in DNA: TGCAGCGTTGACGAGAACACTGAAGCTTTCTTT. It codes for CSVDENTEAFF.

This clonotype showed up many times. The chain is built from TRBV20-1 and TRBJ2-5, with 8 bases matching TRBD2. CDR3 length: 15 residues. After removal of 0 bases from V and 4 bases from J, the junction contained 7 bases not matched to a gene. Germline V CDR1 and CDR2: DFQATT, SNEGSKA (reference sequence). The CDR3 is CSARDDGRVGETQYF. CDR3 nucleotides: TGCAGTGCTAGAGATGACGGGAGGGTAGGAGAGACCCAGTACTTC.

The chain employs TRBV2 and TRBJ2-6, with a possible D match to TRBD2 (5 bases). CDR1 and CDR2 (germline): SNHLY, FYNNEI. The CDR3 totals 15 residues. Trimming pared 6 bases from V and 4 bases from J, leaving 13 bases between. DNA for the CDR3: TGTGCCAGCAGGGAGGCGAATTCCGGGGCCAACGTCCTGACTTTC. Translating it yields CASREANSGANVLTF.

The chain employs TRBV20-1 and TRBJ2-5; a possible D gene is TRBD1 (6 bases). The CDR3 has 15 residues. CDR1 DFQATT and CDR2 SNEGSKA come from the germline V gene (reference sequence). Between the trimmed V and J ends, which lost 1 base and 4 bases, there was a span of 16 bases. The CDR3 nucleotides are TGCAGTGCTAGAGGGACAGCCTATGAGGCAGAGACCCAGTACTTC. Translating it yields CSARGTAYEAETQYF.

The V and J genes are TRBV7-9 and TRBJ2-7; D is unresolved. V was trimmed by 2 bases and J by 2 bases, leaving 10 bases between them. The CDR3 has 14 amino acids. Per the germline V gene, CDR1 is SEHNR and CDR2 is FQNEAQ (reference sequence). The CDR3 sequence: CASSLRVDAYEQYV. The CDR3 DNA reads TGTGCCAGCAGCTTAAGAGTAGACGCCTACGAGCAGTACGTC.

In its sample, this clonotype was seen a few times. The V gene is TRBV29-1, the J gene TRBJ2-1, with D perhaps TRBD2 (7 bases). Germline V gene sequence: CDR1 SQVTM, CDR2 ANQGSEA. V was pared by 2 bases and J by 8 bases, with 13 bases between. The CDR3 totals 13 residues. CDR3 region: CSVEWAGGHEQFF. In DNA, the CDR3 is TGCAGCGTTGAATGGGCCGGGGGGCATGAGCAGTTCTTC.

This chain connects TRBV25-1 to TRBJ2-7, with D possibly matching TRBD2 (5 bases). The germline V gene encodes CDR1 MGHDK and CDR2 SYGVNS. This CDR3 has 11 residues. Trimming took off 6 bases at V and 9 bases at J, with 12 bases between the two ends. The chain's CDR3 is CASSPDYRQYF. The CDR3 nucleotides are TGTGCCAGCAGCCCCGACTATAGGCAGTACTTC.

The genes are TRBV19 and TRBJ1-5; TRBD1 aligns across 8 bases. Germline CDR1 is LNHDA and CDR2 is SQIVND (reference sequence). V shed 8 bases, J shed 2 bases, and the junction held 5 bases outside the gene matches. The CDR3 totals 14 residues. CDR3 bases: TGTGCCAGTCGGGAGGACAGGGGCAATCAGCCCCAGCATTTT. This translates into CASREDRGNQPQHF.

This clonotype was recorded a few times. V gene TRBV7-9 combines with J gene TRBJ1-4; TRBD1 aligns across 11 bases. Germline-derived CDR1 and CDR2 are SEHNR and FQNEAQ (reference sequence). The J segment lost 0 bases and the V segment lost 0 bases, leaving 6 bases of the junction unmatched. The CDR3 has 19 amino acids. In nucleotides, the CDR3 is TGTGCCAGCAGCTTAGCCGGGACAGGGGGAGCGACAACTAATGAAAAACTGTTTTTT. This sequence encodes CASSLAGTGGATTNEKLFF.

This clonotype appeared many times. The rearrangement links TRBV19 to TRBJ1-5; D remains unclear. The CDR3 has 15 residues. V was shortened by 7 bases and J by 0 bases, with 13 bases between the two germline ends. CDR1 LNHDA and CDR2 SQIVND come from the germline V gene (reference sequence). CDR3 amino acids: CASKIVALSNQPQHF. The CDR3 coding sequence is TGTGCCAGTAAAATCGTGGCACTTAGCAATCAGCCCCAGCATTTT.

This clonotype came up many times. J is TRBJ2-7 and V is TRBV15, with D maybe TRBD2 (6 bases). The germline V and J ends were trimmed by 4 bases and 4 bases, with 14 bases remaining between them. The CDR3 consists of 14 residues. The germline gives CDR1 LNHNV, CDR2 YYDKDF (reference sequence). CDR3 amino acids: CATSNGGASYEQYF. The CDR3 bases are TGTGCCACCAGCAACGGGGGTGCCTCATACGAGCAGTACTTC.